The next 27 T cell receptor beta chains were all read from a single sample in a study of OX40 agonist ivuxolimab in advanced cancers. Receptor libraries were prepared by the immunoSEQ multiplex PCR assay. TCRdb re-hosts the immuneACCESS table, in-frame sequences only. Its copies lack some clones; in the studies checked, an unresolved V gene accounts for under half of them, and the cause for the rest is not known. The sample table lists about 92,000 clones, roughly 88% of them with a count of one. The ten largest clones take up 0.33% of the sample. Sample: CD4+ or CD8+ T cells sorted from blood, taken in a trial of the OX40 agonist ivuxolimab. Source of these receptors: an adult with an advanced solid tumor such as melanoma, head and neck, liver or kidney cancer.

V is TRBV5-1 and J is TRBJ2-5, with a tentative D call TRBD2 (5 bases). The ends were cut back, 0 bases at V and 0 bases at J, with 9 bases in the middle. CDR3 length: 15 amino acids. Per the germline V gene, CDR1 is SGHRS and CDR2 is YFSETQ. CDR3: CASSLVPGYQETQYF. DNA for the CDR3: TGCGCCAGCAGCTTGGTACCGGGGTACCAAGAGACCCAGTACTTC.

The chain is built from TRBV19 and TRBJ2-1; 14 bases align to TRBD2. The CDR3 length is 18 residues. Germline V CDR1 and CDR2: LNHDA, SQIVND (reference sequence). V shed 4 bases and J 4 bases; nucleotides not matched to a gene: 9. CDR3 protein: CASSTGLAGVGRYNEQFF. CDR3 DNA: TGTGCCAGTAGTACGGGACTAGCGGGAGTTGGGCGATACAATGAGCAGTTCTTC.

This chain joins TRBV7-2 and TRBJ2-7; 12 bases align to TRBD2. Germline loops: CDR1 SGHTA, CDR2 FQGNSA. Trimming removed 5 bases from V and 5 bases from J; junction bases left unmatched: 10. The CDR3 has 16 residues. CDR3 nucleotide sequence: TGTGCCAGCAGCGCGCAGGGACTAGCGGGTAGCCACGAGCAGTACTTC. Its translation is CASSAQGLAGSHEQYF.

The chain combines TRBV6-5 with TRBJ1-4; D gene unclear. The length of the CDR3 is 13 residues. V was trimmed by 7 bases and J by 5 bases, leaving 11 bases between them. The germline V gene encodes CDR1 MNHEY and CDR2 SVGAGI. The CDR3 spells CASKVAQNEKLFF. The CDR3, as DNA: TGTGCCAGCAAGGTAGCCCAAAATGAAAAACTGTTTTTT.

The chain has TRBV9 and TRBJ2-1; D is undetermined. This CDR3 spans 13 amino acids. The germline V gene has CDR1 SGDLS and CDR2 YYNGEE. The V and J ends lost 0 bases and 4 bases respectively, with 5 bases between them. The CDR3 coding sequence is TGTGCCAGCAGCGTAGGGGCTTACAATGAGCAGTTCTTC. It codes for CASSVGAYNEQFF.

This chain links TRBV7-9 with TRBJ2-2, with D possibly being TRBD2 (7 bases). Trimming pared 10 bases from V and 0 bases from J, leaving 15 bases between. This CDR3 is 15 amino acids long. Germline values: CDR1 SEHNR, CDR2 FQNEAQ (reference sequence). The CDR3 reads CATTGGRTNTGELFF. The CDR3, as DNA: TGTGCCACCACCGGGGGGCGGACGAACACCGGGGAGCTGTTTTTT. Complete variable domain (other parts from reference TRBV7-9 and TRBJ2-2): DTGVSQNPRHKITKRGQNVTFRCDPISEHNRLYWYRQTLGQGPEFLTYFQNEAQLEKSRLLSDRFSAERPKGSFSTLEIQRTEQGDSAMYLCATTGGRTNTGELFFGEGSRLTVL.

The chain is built from TRBV7-3 and TRBJ2-1, with D perhaps TRBD1 (6 bases). The V end was cut by 5 bases, the J end by 4 bases, with 12 bases between. CDR3 length: 14 residues. The germline V gene has CDR1 SGHTA and CDR2 FQGTGA. The DNA for the CDR3 is TGTGCCAGCAGCCGGGACATATTTTACAATGAGCAGTTCTTC. It is translated as CASSRDIFYNEQFF.

This clone was seen a single time. CDR3 protein: CASSLDLITGELFF. As DNA, the CDR3 is TGTGCCAGCAGCCTCGACTTAATTACCGGGGAGCTGTTTTTT. The chain couples TRBV11-2 to TRBJ2-2; D not resolved. The CDR3 has 14 amino acids. V lost 5 bases to trimming and J lost 5 bases, with 12 bases between them. CDR1 and CDR2 from the germline V gene are SGHAT and FQNNGV.

The rearrangement uses TRBV19 and TRBJ2-2; 8 bases fit TRBD1. The length of the CDR3 is 13 residues. V shed 6 bases and J 6 bases; nucleotides not matched to a gene: 3. Germline assignment: CDR1 LNHDA and CDR2 SQIVND (reference sequence). Here the CDR3 DNA reads TGTGCCAGTAGGGACAGGGTATCCGGGGAGCTGTTTTTT. It codes for CASRDRVSGELFF.

This chain joins TRBV6-5 and TRBJ2-7; the match to TRBD2 covers 8 bases. V was pared by 6 bases and J by 2 bases, with 3 bases of the junction left unmatched. Germline CDR1 and CDR2: MNHEY and SVGAGI. This CDR3 has 13 residues. The CDR3 nucleotides read TGTGCCAGCAGATTAGCGGGACCCTACGAGCAGTACTTC. Residues: CASRLAGPYEQYF.

The chain carries TRBV4-3 and TRBJ1-2; the match to TRBD1 covers 8 bases. Looked up from germline, CDR1 is LGHNA and CDR2 is YSLEER. The CDR3 is 15 residues long. Trimming removed 0 bases from V and 7 bases from J; junction bases left unmatched: 7. CDR3 loop: CASSQDVRGQGGYTF. CDR3 sequence (DNA): TGCGCCAGCAGCCAAGATGTCAGGGGGCAGGGTGGCTACACCTTC.

The rearrangement joins TRBV29-1 to TRBJ2-1; 9 nucleotides match TRBD1. The CDR3 has 12 amino acids. Germline CDR1 SQVTM, CDR2 ANQGSEA. The V and J ends lost 7 bases and 6 bases, in that order; junction bases with no gene match: 4. The CDR3 coding sequence is TGCAGCGAGGGACAGGGAGCCAATGAGCAGTTCTTC. Protein sequence: CSEGQGANEQFF.

The chain couples TRBV4-2 to TRBJ2-5; possible D gene TRBD1, 6 bases. Deletions cut 4 bases from V and 5 bases from J, with 17 bases between. This CDR3 is built from 15 residues. The germline CDR1 and CDR2 sequences are LGHNA and YNFKEQ. The CDR3 loop reads CASSPSRQESETQYF. In nucleotides, the CDR3 is TGTGCCAGCAGCCCTTCCAGACAGGAATCGGAGACCCAGTACTTC.

This chain uses TRBV7-9 with TRBJ1-5, with unresolved D. Germline V gene lookup returns CDR1 SEHNR and CDR2 FQNEAQ (reference sequence). Trimming cost V 1 base and J 6 bases, with 7 bases left between them. The CDR3 sequence is 13 residues long. The DNA of the CDR3 is TGTGCCAGCAGCTTAGTAGGGAGTCAGCCCCAGCATTTT. Its translation is CASSLVGSQPQHF.

The chain joins TRBV6-6 to TRBJ2-4, with 8 bases matching TRBD1. J lost 6 bases, V lost 6 bases, and 10 bases had no gene match. Germline CDR1 MNHNY, CDR2 SVGAGI (reference sequence). This CDR3 spans 15 amino acids. The CDR3 DNA is TGTGCCAGCAGACGCGACAGGGGAGACGGAAACATTCAGTACTTC. Its translation is CASRRDRGDGNIQYF.

The chain carries TRBV28 and TRBJ2-5; 10 nucleotides match TRBD2. The CDR3 spans 15 residues. CDR1 is MDHEN and CDR2 is SYDVKM in the germline V gene. V trimming: 5 bases; J trimming: 5 bases; junction bases outside the gene matches: 8. The CDR3 loop is CASSAAGGPRETQYF. In DNA form, the CDR3 reads TGTGCCAGCAGTGCAGCGGGAGGGCCAAGGGAGACCCAGTACTTC.

This chain connects TRBV19 to TRBJ2-5; 15 bases are a match to TRBD2. Germline CDR1 reads LNHDA; CDR2 reads SQIVND (reference sequence). The ends lost 5 bases at V and 3 bases at J; junction bases unmatched: 7. This CDR3 region has 17 residues. The CDR3 is CASSLRTSGRAKETQYF. For the CDR3, the DNA is TGTGCCAGTAGTCTGCGGACTAGCGGGAGGGCCAAAGAGACCCAGTACTTC. Combining the CDR3 with reference TRBV19 and TRBJ2-5 gives the whole variable domain DGGITQSPKYLFRKEGQNVTLSCEQNLNHDAMYWYRQDPGQGLRLIYYSQIVNDFQKGDIAEGYSVSREKKESFPLTVTSAQKNPTAFYLCASSLRTSGRAKETQYFGPGTRLLVL.

The chain links TRBV7-2 to TRBJ1-1; D ambiguous. The CDR3 is 13 amino acids. V lost 1 base and J 6 bases, leaving 9 bases between the germline ends. Germline loops: CDR1 SGHTA, CDR2 FQGNSA. The DNA for the CDR3 is TGTGCCAGCAGCTTAGGGGGTGGGTCTGAAGCTTTCTTT. Amino acid sequence: CASSLGGGSEAFF.

The chain links TRBV10-3 to TRBJ1-1, with D tentatively TRBD1 (5 bases). The CDR3 covers 15 residues. V lost 0 bases and J 4 bases, leaving 12 bases between the germline ends. Germline CDR1 is ENHRY and CDR2 is SYGVKD. CDR3 in amino acids: CAISESGGSRTEAFF. DNA for the CDR3: TGTGCCATCAGTGAGTCTGGGGGAAGTCGCACTGAAGCTTTCTTT.

The chain couples TRBV29-1 to TRBJ2-7, with 10 bases aligning to TRBD2. Germline CDR1 reads SQVTM; CDR2 reads ANQGSEA. The CDR3 spans 13 residues. Losses at the gene ends were 7 bases for V and 2 bases for J; bases not matched to a gene: 5. CDR3 sequence reads: CSGRLAGTYEQYF. The DNA of the CDR3 is TGCAGCGGCAGACTAGCGGGTACCTACGAGCAGTACTTC.

The CDR3 spells CASSPQGRGQPQHF. The CDR3 nucleotides are TGTGCCAGCAGTCCTCAGGGTAGGGGTCAGCCCCAGCATTTT. The J gene is TRBJ1-5, the V gene TRBV27; tentative D call: TRBD1 (5 bases). There are 14 residues in the CDR3. Trimming cost V 5 bases and J 6 bases, with 14 bases left between them. Germline V gene sequence: CDR1 MNHEY, CDR2 SMNVEV (reference sequence).

CDR3 amino acids: CASSQDRDNYGYTF. In DNA, the CDR3 is TGTGCCAGCAGCCAAGACCGGGACAACTATGGCTACACCTTC. J is TRBJ1-2 and V is TRBV4-2, with D tentatively TRBD1 (5 bases). V was clipped by 0 bases and J by 2 bases, with 7 bases between them. CDR1 LGHNA and CDR2 YNFKEQ come from the germline V gene. CDR3 length: 14 amino acids.

The chain links TRBV5-1 to TRBJ2-2, with D unresolved. CDR3 length: 14 residues. V was clipped by 1 base and J by 4 bases, with 8 bases between them. The germline CDR1 and CDR2 sequences are SGHRS and YFSETQ. DNA for the CDR3: TGCGCCAGCAGCTTGACCTTAGCCACCGGGGAGCTGTTTTTT. This codes for CASSLTLATGELFF.

CDR3 bases: TGTGCCAGCAGCTTCCTCGGACTAGCGGGAACCGGGGAGCTGTTTTTT. This sequence encodes CASSFLGLAGTGELFF. V gene TRBV11-2 combines with J gene TRBJ2-2, with 12 nucleotides matching TRBD2. Germline assignment: CDR1 SGHAT and CDR2 FQNNGV. V gave up 3 bases and J gave up 5 bases; unmatched junction bases: 4. This CDR3 contains 16 residues.

This rearrangement joins TRBV6-1 to TRBJ2-5; 10 bases map to TRBD2. Losses at the gene ends were 11 bases for V and 1 base for J; bases not matched to a gene: 7. Germline-derived CDR1 and CDR2 are MNHNS and SASEGT. The CDR3 runs 14 residues. The CDR3, as DNA: TGTGCCGCTAGCACTAGCGGGACCCAAGAGACCCAGTACTTC. It yields the protein CAASTSGTQETQYF.

The count of this clone is one. The rearrangement joins TRBV15 to TRBJ2-5; D is unclear. This CDR3 is 15 amino acids long. Trimming cost V 0 bases and J 6 bases, with 14 bases left between them. Germline values: CDR1 LNHNV, CDR2 YYDKDF (reference sequence). The CDR3 is CATSRDPGSYQTQYF. The CDR3 DNA sequence: TGTGCCACCAGCAGAGACCCAGGCAGCTATCAGACCCAGTACTTC.

V is TRBV4-3 and J is TRBJ2-3, with 8 bases lining up with TRBD2. Per germline, CDR1 LGHNA and CDR2 YSLEER. Trimming removed 0 bases from V and 3 bases from J; junction bases left unmatched: 5. The CDR3 runs 16 residues. CDR3 bases: TGCGCCAGCAGCCAAGAACCGGGACTAGAGACAGATACGCAGTATTTT. Translated: CASSQEPGLETDTQYF.